These 26 T cell receptor beta chains were sequenced from one sample in a study of cytomegalovirus exposure and HLA in healthy donors. PCR primers comprised 60 Vbeta and 13 Jbeta primers. Repertoires were generated with immunoSEQ multiplex PCR, while TCRdb's copy carries only in-frame clones and drops some. The data hold around 150,000 clones, with roughly 80% observed a single time. The sequenced sample was PBMCs. The source is a man aged 35 to 55 in good health and CMV-seronegative.

V gene TRBV4-2 combines with J gene TRBJ1-2; unclear D gene. CDR3 length: 13 amino acids. The germline V gene has CDR1 LGHNA and CDR2 YNFKEQ. V lost 0 bases to trimming and J lost 6 bases, with 8 bases between them. CDR3 nucleotides: TGTGCCAGCAGCCAAGAACTCGCGGATGGCTACACCTTC. This codes for CASSQELADGYTF.

V usage is TRBV19 and J usage is TRBJ2-3, with D possibly TRBD1 on 5 matching bases. The germline V and J ends were trimmed by 5 bases and 6 bases, with 9 bases remaining between them. Germline V gives CDR1 LNHDA, CDR2 SQIVND (reference sequence). The CDR3 has 12 residues. This CDR3 reads CASSGAWDTQYF. In nucleotides, the CDR3 is TGTGCCAGTAGTGGGGCCTGGGATACGCAGTATTTT.

This clone was seen once. V and J are TRBV2 and TRBJ1-2; 8 bases are shared with TRBD1. The CDR3 spans 14 residues. Germline V CDR1 and CDR2: SNHLY, FYNNEI. After removal of 5 bases from V and 4 bases from J, the junction contained 6 bases not matched to a gene. CDR3 protein: CASSLDRGLYGYTF. As DNA, the CDR3 is TGTGCCAGCAGTCTAGACAGGGGACTCTATGGCTACACCTTC.

The rearrangement uses TRBV4-3 and TRBJ2-5; TRBD2 matches 7 bases. With the DNA end fitting TRBJ2-7 better, the J assignment may be wrong. The CDR3 loop spans 16 amino acids. Germline V gene sequence: CDR1 LGHNA, CDR2 YSLEER. CDR3: CASSQDFASGDYEQYF. As DNA, the CDR3 is TGCGCCAGCAGCCAAGATTTCGCTAGCGGAGATTACGAGCAGTACTTC.

The V gene is TRBV7-3, the J gene TRBJ2-1; TRBD2 matches at 9 bases. The CDR3 extends over 16 amino acids. Trimming took 1 base from V and 6 from J; bases not matched to a gene: 7. CDR1 and CDR2 from the germline V gene are SGHTA and FQGTGA. As DNA, the CDR3 is TGTGCCAGCAGCTTAATTGGCGGGAGGGCCGGCAATGAGCAGTTCTTC. This gives the protein CASSLIGGRAGNEQFF.

The chain links TRBV5-8 to TRBJ2-7; D possibly corresponds to TRBD2 (7 bases). Deletions cut 5 bases from V and 4 bases from J, with 19 bases between. The CDR3 runs to 15 residues. Germline V CDR1 and CDR2: SGHTS, YDEGEE. This CDR3 is CASRYHPGGSYEQYF. Here the CDR3 DNA reads TGTGCCAGCAGATACCACCCGGGGGGCTCGTACGAGCAGTACTTC.

CDR3 sequence: CSAGHNEQFF. The DNA for the CDR3 is TGCAGTGCTGGGCACAATGAGCAGTTCTTC. The gene calls are TRBV20-1 and TRBJ2-1; no clear D. V lost 5 bases and J 5 bases, leaving 4 bases between the germline ends. CDR3 size: 10 residues. Germline loops: CDR1 DFQATT, CDR2 SNEGSKA (reference sequence).

This chain joins TRBV2 and TRBJ2-7; TRBD2 matches at 9 bases. CDR1 and CDR2 (germline): SNHLY, FYNNEI. Trimming took 2 bases from V and 6 from J; bases not matched to a gene: 20. The CDR3 extends over 19 amino acids. CDR3 nucleotides: TGTGCCAGCAGTGAACGGTCTAGCGGGACCTCCGGAAGAGGGTGCGAGCAGTACTTC. Translated: CASSERSSGTSGRGCEQYF. Combining the CDR3 with reference TRBV2 and TRBJ2-7 gives the whole variable domain EPEVTQTPSHQVTQMGQEVILRCVPISNHLYFYWYRQILGQKVEFLVSFYNNEISEKSEIFDDQFSVERPDGSNFTLKIRSTKLEDSAMYFCASSERSSGTSGRGCEQYFGPGTRLTVT.

The J gene is TRBJ2-7, the V gene TRBV5-1; possibly TRBD1 for D (5 bases). Trimming pared 2 bases from V and 3 bases from J, leaving 15 bases between. The CDR3 is made up of 15 amino acids. CDR1 is SGHRS, CDR2 YFSETQ, per germline. DNA for the CDR3: TGCGCCAGCAGCTTAGCATTTACAGGTTTCTACGAGCAGTACTTC. Translating gives CASSLAFTGFYEQYF.

This chain connects TRBV6-5 to TRBJ1-2; tentatively, D is TRBD1 (5 bases). With 2 bases removed from V and 8 bases from J, the gap between germline ends came to 12 bases. Germline CDR1 and CDR2: MNHEY and SVGAGI. The CDR3 runs to 13 residues. The CDR3 sequence is CASSYDSREGYTF. For the CDR3, the DNA is TGTGCCAGCAGTTACGACAGTCGTGAGGGCTACACCTTC.

The V gene is TRBV5-5, the J gene TRBJ2-3, with 13 bases identical to TRBD2. From germline, CDR1 is SGHKS and CDR2 YYEKEE (reference sequence). The ends lost 4 bases at V and 2 bases at J; junction bases unmatched: 4. The CDR3 loop spans 16 amino acids. As DNA, the CDR3 is TGTGCCAGCAGCGTGGGACTAGCGGGGTACACAGATACGCAGTATTTT. The encoded protein is CASSVGLAGYTDTQYF.

The gene calls are TRBV11-2 and TRBJ1-2; TRBD1 agrees at 9 bases. The germline V gene encodes CDR1 SGHAT and CDR2 FQNNGV. V lost 5 bases, J lost 3 bases, and 7 bases stayed unmatched. This CDR3 is built from 15 residues. The CDR3 protein is CASSSSDRGDYGYTF. In DNA form, the CDR3 reads TGTGCCAGCAGCAGCTCGGACAGGGGCGACTATGGCTACACCTTC.

The chain employs TRBV19 and TRBJ1-1; D remains ambiguous. Trimming removed 5 bases at V and 1 base at J, with 8 bases between. This CDR3 is 13 amino acids long. The germline gives CDR1 LNHDA, CDR2 SQIVND (reference sequence). CDR3 residues: CASSSTGNTEAFF. The CDR3 region has the DNA TGTGCCAGTAGTTCTACCGGGAACACTGAAGCTTTCTTT.

This clone has just a few counts. The J gene is TRBJ1-6, the V gene TRBV28, with 7 nucleotides matching TRBD1. Trimming removed 5 bases from V and 4 bases from J; junction bases left unmatched: 11. Germline CDR1 reads MDHEN; CDR2 reads SYDVKM. The CDR3 spans 17 residues. The CDR3 sequence is CASSLSGTERYNSPLHF. The CDR3 DNA follows: TGTGCCAGCAGTCTATCCGGGACAGAGAGATATAATTCACCCCTCCACTTT. The full variable domain, rest sourced from reference TRBV28 and TRBJ1-6, is DVKVTQSSRYLVKRTGEKVFLECVQDMDHENMFWYRQDPGLGLRLIYFSYDVKMKEKGDIPEGYSVSREKKERFSLILESASTNQTSMYLCASSLSGTERYNSPLHFGNGTRLTVT.

The chain links TRBV5-1 to TRBJ2-7; 7 bases match TRBD2. This CDR3 is built from 15 residues. Germline trimming cut 0 bases from V and 3 bases from J; bases unmatched to any gene: 6. Germline V gives CDR1 SGHRS, CDR2 YFSETQ. The CDR3: CASSLGLAAYYEQYF. Here the CDR3 DNA reads TGCGCCAGCAGCTTGGGGCTAGCGGCTTACTACGAGCAGTACTTC.

The V call is TRBV19, the J call TRBJ2-2; 8 positions match TRBD1. This CDR3 region has 15 residues. V gave up 6 bases and J gave up 1 base; unmatched junction bases: 4. The germline gives CDR1 LNHDA, CDR2 SQIVND (reference sequence). The chain's CDR3 is CASRSGQVNTGELFF. The CDR3 DNA reads TGTGCCAGTAGATCGGGACAGGTGAACACCGGGGAGCTGTTTTTT.

This chain uses TRBV4-3 with TRBJ2-1; D is unclear. CDR3 length: 19 amino acids. Germline V lookup: CDR1 LGHNA, CDR2 YSLEER. Trimming left V 3 bases short and J 0 bases short, with 21 bases between. Here the CDR3 reads CASSHQYGPASSSYNEQFF. CDR3 in DNA: TGCGCCAGCAGCCACCAATACGGTCCGGCCTCTAGCTCCTACAATGAGCAGTTCTTC.

V gene TRBV19 combines with J gene TRBJ2-7; the D gene is possibly TRBD2 (5 bases). CDR1 and CDR2 (germline): LNHDA, SQIVND (reference sequence). CDR3 length: 15 amino acids. Trimming took off 8 bases at V and 3 bases at J, with 20 bases between the two ends. This chain's CDR3 is CASARWSGSGYEQYF. DNA of the CDR3: TGTGCCAGTGCGAGGTGGTCGGGATCGGGCTACGAGCAGTACTTC.

This chain uses TRBV7-3 with TRBJ1-3; no definite D call. V was cut by 1 base and J by 0 bases, with 4 bases left in between. Germline CDR1 SGHTA, CDR2 FQGTGA. The CDR3 is 14 amino acids. DNA of the CDR3: TGTGCCAGCAGCTTAAGTAACTCTGGAAACACCATATATTTT. It codes for CASSLSNSGNTIYF.

V and J are TRBV7-9 and TRBJ1-2; 7 nucleotides match TRBD1. After removal of 4 bases from V and 5 bases from J, the junction contained 7 bases not matched to a gene. This CDR3 is 14 amino acids long. The germline gives CDR1 SEHNR, CDR2 FQNEAQ (reference sequence). CDR3 DNA sequence: TGTGCCAGCAGCTCAGACAGGGTTTTTTATGGCTACACCTTC. Protein product: CASSSDRVFYGYTF.

The chain couples TRBV27 to TRBJ2-7; weak D call: TRBD2 (5 bases). In germline, CDR1 is MNHEY, CDR2 SMNVEV (reference sequence). Trimming took 7 bases from V and 4 from J, leaving 17 bases between them. The CDR3 consists of 14 residues. The CDR3 coding sequence is TGTGCCAGCACTCCCCGGGGTGGCGGGTACGAGCAGTACTTC. It codes for CASTPRGGGYEQYF.

The V and J genes are TRBV2 and TRBJ1-2; D remains unclear. Germline V gene data show CDR1 as SNHLY and CDR2 as FYNNEI. Trimming removed 3 bases from V and 8 bases from J, with 7 bases in between. The CDR3 contains 11 residues. CDR3 in amino acids: CASSDLRGYTF. CDR3 DNA: TGTGCCAGCAGTGACCTGCGGGGCTACACCTTC.

This clone was picked up one time. One junction end does not reproduce the germline sequence, and a read error may be involved. The chain recombines TRBV7-9 with TRBJ2-2; no clear D gene. This CDR3 is 12 amino acids long. The germline V gene has CDR1 SEHNR and CDR2 FQNEAQ (reference sequence). CDR3 loop: CSSRSYTGELFF. CDR3 nucleotides: TGTTCCAGCAGATCCTATACCGGGGAGCTGTTTTTT.

The rearrangement joins TRBV7-3 to TRBJ2-2, with D possibly TRBD1 on 6 matching bases. CDR3 size: 14 residues. Trimming left V 2 bases short and J 4 bases short, with 8 bases between. Germline loops: CDR1 SGHTA, CDR2 FQGTGA. In nucleotides, the CDR3 is TGTGCCAGCAGCTTATCAGGGGCCACCGGGGAGCTGTTTTTT. It yields the protein CASSLSGATGELFF.

V and J are TRBV10-3 and TRBJ2-7, with D possibly matching TRBD1 (6 bases). This CDR3 comprises 14 residues. V dropped 2 bases and J dropped 0 bases, with 8 bases sitting between them. Germline assignment: CDR1 ENHRY and CDR2 SYGVKD. CDR3 bases: TGTGCCATCAGTGAGGGACAGTTCTCCTACGAGCAGTACTTC. Its translation: CAISEGQFSYEQYF.

The V gene is TRBV9, the J gene TRBJ2-3; TRBD2 is a possible D gene (5 bases). Trimming removed 4 bases at V and 3 bases at J, with 12 bases between. Germline loops: CDR1 SGDLS, CDR2 YYNGEE. This CDR3 is 14 amino acids long. The CDR3 region is CASSPSRETDTQYF. DNA for the CDR3: TGTGCCAGCAGCCCTTCGAGGGAGACAGATACGCAGTATTTT.